This entry lists 25 T cell receptor beta chains sequenced from one sample in a study of T-cell memory formation after mild COVID-19. TCRdb re-analysed the 5' RACE reads in MiXCR, keeping a single row per CDR3 protein. Among fewer than 15,000 distinct CDR3 sequences listed, around 12% were seen once. Sequencing was done on a sample of PBMCs or a T cell subset sorted from them (not recorded which). Receptors were obtained from an adult woman who had mild COVID-19 (a few samples of this study predate the infection). Cell type and time point are not known.

This clonotype was found many times. The rearrangement joins TRBV3-1 to TRBJ1-1, with 7 bases lining up with TRBD1. Germline CDR1 and CDR2: LGHDT and YNNKEL (reference sequence). The CDR3 has 15 residues. Germline trimming cut 1 base from V and 0 bases from J; bases unmatched to any gene: 2. The CDR3 here is CASSQVTGVNTEAFF. CDR3 sequence (DNA): TGTGCCAGCAGCCAAGTCACAGGGGTGAACACTGAAGCTTTCTTT. Full variable domain (missing parts from reference TRBV3-1 and TRBJ1-1): DTAVSQTPKYLVTQMGNDKSIKCEQNLGHDTMYWYKQDSKKFLKIMFSYNNKELIINETVPNRFSPKSPDKAHLNLHINSLELGDSAVYFCASSQVTGVNTEAFFGQGTRLTVV.

Many counts were recorded for this clonotype. The chain joins TRBV6-5 to TRBJ1-2; the match to TRBD1 covers 8 bases. The ends lost 6 bases at V and 5 bases at J; junction bases unmatched: 2. Germline loops: CDR1 MNHEY, CDR2 SVGAGI. This CDR3 has 12 residues. CDR3 nucleotides: TGTGCCAGCAGAAACAGGGGGTATGGCTACACCTTC. Translation gives CASRNRGYGYTF.

This chain links TRBV18 with TRBJ1-4, with a tentative D call TRBD1 (5 bases). From germline, CDR1 is KGHSH and CDR2 LQKENI. This CDR3 contains 13 residues. The germline V and J ends were trimmed by 5 bases and 7 bases, with 11 bases remaining between them. This CDR3 reads CASSYRDSEKLFF. CDR3 DNA: TGTGCCAGCTCATACCGGGACTCTGAAAAACTGTTTTTT.

This clonotype was seen at least ten times. This chain uses TRBV9 with TRBJ2-3, with 11 nucleotides matching TRBD2. The CDR3 totals 18 residues. Per the germline V gene, CDR1 is SGDLS and CDR2 is YYNGEE. Trimming cost V 0 bases and J 2 bases; bases outside gene matches: 8. The CDR3 nucleotides read TGTGCCAGCAGCGTAGGATCCCTAGCGGGGGGCCTCACAGATACGCAGTATTTT. Translation: CASSVGSLAGGLTDTQYF.

This clonotype occurred many times. The V and J genes are TRBV5-1 and TRBJ2-3; 10 bases are shared with TRBD1. The J segment lost 1 base and the V segment lost 2 bases, leaving 1 base of the junction unmatched. The CDR3 runs to 15 residues. Germline CDR1 is SGHRS and CDR2 is YFSETQ. CDR3 region: CASSFGTGGTDTQYF. For the CDR3, the DNA is TGCGCCAGCAGCTTTGGGACAGGGGGCACAGATACGCAGTATTTT.

This clonotype was seen repeatedly, ten times or more. The chain couples TRBV7-9 to TRBJ2-5; 11 bases match TRBD2. Trimming took 4 bases from V and 3 from J; bases not matched to a gene: 7. The CDR3 contains 16 residues. CDR1 and CDR2 from the germline V gene are SEHNR and FQNEAQ (reference sequence). The CDR3 DNA sequence: TGTGCCAGCAGCTCGACCGAGGGACTAGCGGAAGAGACCCAGTACTTC. This translates into CASSSTEGLAEETQYF.

This clonotype was seen repeatedly, ten times or more. This chain uses TRBV7-6 with TRBJ2-7, with D perhaps TRBD1 or TRBD2 (5 bases each). This CDR3 is 15 amino acids long. Trimming left V 2 bases short and J 1 base short, with 12 bases between. CDR1 SGHVS and CDR2 FNYEAQ come from the germline V gene. The CDR3 nucleotides read TGTGCCAGCAGCTTATCGGGTGAGGGGTCCTACGAGCAGTACTTC. Protein product: CASSLSGEGSYEQYF.

This clonotype was seen ten or more times. V and J are TRBV27 and TRBJ2-1; D uncertain. The germline V gene has CDR1 MNHEY and CDR2 SMNVEV (reference sequence). Trimming stripped 3 bases from V and 9 bases from J, with 15 bases between. This CDR3 spans 14 amino acids. In DNA form, the CDR3 reads TGTGCCAGCAGTTTTTCACGGGCCACGGGTGAGCAGTTCTTC. Its translation is CASSFSRATGEQFF.

The sample holds many counts of this clonotype. This chain joins TRBV9 and TRBJ2-3, with 11 bases fitting TRBD2. The CDR3 loop spans 17 amino acids. V lost 1 base to trimming and J lost 2 bases; unmatched junction nucleotides: 6. Germline CDR1 and CDR2: SGDLS and YYNGEE. CDR3 in DNA: TGTGCCAGCAGCGTACTTAGCGGGAGGGAACCCACAGATACGCAGTATTTT. As protein: CASSVLSGREPTDTQYF.

This clonotype came up many times. The gene calls are TRBV20-1 and TRBJ2-7, with D possibly being TRBD2 (6 bases). From germline, CDR1 is DFQATT and CDR2 SNEGSKA (reference sequence). The CDR3 is made up of 14 amino acids. V shed 4 bases and J shed 2 bases, with 15 bases lying between them. The CDR3 sequence: CSAMREYAAYEQYF. CDR3 nucleotide sequence: TGCAGTGCTATGCGGGAATACGCTGCCTACGAGCAGTACTTC.

This clonotype has ten or more counts. The V and J genes are TRBV7-9 and TRBJ2-1; 9 bases fit TRBD1. The CDR3 is made up of 14 amino acids. The J segment lost 7 bases and the V segment lost 9 bases, leaving 10 bases of the junction unmatched. The germline V gene encodes CDR1 SEHNR and CDR2 FQNEAQ (reference sequence). CDR3 amino acids: CARGPLTGGNEQFF. The CDR3 DNA sequence: TGTGCCAGGGGGCCCCTGACAGGGGGGAATGAGCAGTTCTTC.

This clonotype was observed at least ten times. This chain links TRBV6-5 with TRBJ2-2; D is perhaps TRBD2 (6 bases). The CDR3 spans 19 residues. The V gene lost 6 bases and the J gene lost 1 base, with 24 bases spanning the gap. The V gene's germline CDR1 is MNHEY and CDR2 SVGAGI. The CDR3 is CASRPGVRSGFLNTGELFF. The CDR3 region has the DNA TGTGCCAGCAGACCGGGGGTCCGGAGCGGGTTTCTGAACACCGGGGAGCTGTTTTTT.

This clonotype was counted ten times or more. This chain links TRBV10-3 with TRBJ2-7; D may be TRBD1 (6 bases). The germline V gene encodes CDR1 ENHRY and CDR2 SYGVKD. V dropped 8 bases and J dropped 4 bases, with 18 bases sitting between them. CDR3 length: 14 amino acids. CDR3 sequence (DNA): TGTGCCATCGGCAGACAGGAGCCTCTTTACGAGCAGTACTTC. This translates into CAIGRQEPLYEQYF.

Ten or more counts support this clonotype. V is TRBV24-1 and J is TRBJ2-1, with TRBD2 identical over 9 bases. With 5 bases clipped from V and 6 bases from J, the junction kept 10 bases outside the gene matches. Germline V lookup: CDR1 KGHDR, CDR2 SFDVKD. The CDR3 has 16 amino acids. CDR3 region: CATSVRLAGYGNEQFF. The DNA for the CDR3 is TGTGCCACCAGTGTGAGGCTAGCGGGATATGGCAATGAGCAGTTCTTC.

This clonotype was seen at least ten times. The chain is built from TRBV5-1 and TRBJ2-3, with 11 bases fitting TRBD2. CDR3 length: 16 amino acids. CDR1 SGHRS and CDR2 YFSETQ come from the germline V gene. Losses at the gene ends were 4 bases for V and 1 base for J; bases not matched to a gene: 5. The CDR3 loop is CASSLIAGGRTDTQYF. In DNA form, the CDR3 reads TGCGCCAGCAGCCTAATAGCGGGAGGGCGCACAGATACGCAGTATTTT.

This clonotype was seen many times. This rearrangement joins TRBV7-8 to TRBJ2-7; 9 bases are shared with TRBD2. Trimming cost V 5 bases and J 2 bases; bases outside gene matches: 4. Germline-derived CDR1 and CDR2 are SGHVS and FQNEAQ. CDR3 length equals 14 residues. As DNA, the CDR3 is TGTGCCAGCAGCCATAGCGGGGGTGCCTACGAGCAGTACTTC. Protein product: CASSHSGGAYEQYF.

By its share, this clonotype is medium-sized. The chain carries TRBV15 and TRBJ2-7; the D gene is possibly TRBD2 (5 bases). The germline V and J ends were trimmed by 0 bases and 3 bases, with 24 bases remaining between them. The CDR3 totals 19 residues. The germline CDR1 and CDR2 sequences are LNHNV and YYDKDF (reference sequence). This chain's CDR3 is CATSRDPVGVPSVDYEQYF. DNA of the CDR3: TGTGCCACCAGCAGAGATCCCGTGGGAGTCCCCTCCGTAGACTACGAGCAGTACTTC.

This clonotype was picked up many times. V is TRBV6-5 and J is TRBJ2-7; D remains ambiguous. The CDR3 spans 13 residues. The germline V gene encodes CDR1 MNHEY and CDR2 SVGAGI. With 2 bases removed from V and 0 bases from J, the gap between germline ends came to 5 bases. The CDR3 spells CASSYRFSYEQYF. CDR3 nucleotides: TGTGCCAGCAGTTACAGGTTCTCCTACGAGCAGTACTTC.

The chain is built from TRBV29-1 and TRBJ2-3; 10 nucleotides line up with TRBD2. CDR3 size: 15 residues. Trimming took 0 bases from V and 5 from J; bases not matched to a gene: 5. Germline CDR1 SQVTM, CDR2 ANQGSEA. Written as DNA, the CDR3 is TGCAGCGTTGAAGATAGAGCGGGGGGGCAAGATACGCAGTATTTT. Translation: CSVEDRAGGQDTQYF.

This chain connects TRBV6-1 to TRBJ2-7; weak D call: TRBD1 (5 bases). CDR1 MNHNS and CDR2 SASEGT come from the germline V gene. This CDR3 has 13 residues. Deletions cut 3 bases from V and 5 bases from J, with 11 bases between. CDR3 bases: TGTGCCAGCAGTGACGGAGACAGACACGAGCAGTACTTC. Translating it yields CASSDGDRHEQYF.

This clonotype was seen many times. V is TRBV7-6 and J is TRBJ1-1, with D tentatively TRBD1 (5 bases). CDR3 length equals 14 residues. Trimming cost V 2 bases and J 1 base, with 8 bases left between them. Germline CDR1 reads SGHVS; CDR2 reads FNYEAQ. Written as DNA, the CDR3 is TGTGCCAGCAGCTTATCAGGGAGGAACACTGAAGCTTTCTTT. Translated: CASSLSGRNTEAFF.

This clonotype was observed many times. The J gene is TRBJ2-1, the V gene TRBV18, with D uncertain. This CDR3 has 13 residues. Germline V gene lookup returns CDR1 KGHSH and CDR2 LQKENI. Trimming removed 5 bases at V and 5 bases at J, with 10 bases between. This CDR3 reads CASSGSRNNEQFF. The CDR3 DNA reads TGTGCCAGCTCAGGTAGTAGAAACAATGAGCAGTTCTTC.

This clonotype was observed many times. The V gene is TRBV4-2, the J gene TRBJ2-4, with 9 bases aligning to TRBD2. With V trimmed by 1 base and J by 7 bases, 8 bases remained unmatched. The CDR3 is 16 amino acids. CDR1 and CDR2 from the germline V gene are LGHNA and YNFKEQ. In DNA, the CDR3 is TGTGCCAGCAGCCAAGTTGTAGCGGGAGTAGGGAACATTCAGTACTTC. This gives the protein CASSQVVAGVGNIQYF.

This clonotype was recorded at least ten times. The V and J genes are TRBV15 and TRBJ1-2; perhaps TRBD1 as D (5 bases). This CDR3 region has 17 residues. The V end lost 6 bases, the J end lost 7 bases, and 27 bases lay between the germline ends. The germline CDR1 and CDR2 sequences are LNHNV and YYDKDF (reference sequence). CDR3 sequence: CATSQRIGGTTRRGYTF. The DNA for the CDR3 is TGTGCCACCAGTCAAAGAATCGGGGGAACAACGCGCCGTGGCTACACCTTC.

The chain uses TRBV15 and TRBJ1-2, with D possibly being TRBD1 (6 bases). Germline V gene sequence: CDR1 LNHNV, CDR2 YYDKDF (reference sequence). The CDR3 spans 12 residues. Trimming took 5 bases from V and 7 from J, leaving 11 bases between them. CDR3 residues: CATSGTRPGYTF. CDR3 nucleotides: TGTGCCACCAGCGGGACACGGCCTGGCTACACCTTC.